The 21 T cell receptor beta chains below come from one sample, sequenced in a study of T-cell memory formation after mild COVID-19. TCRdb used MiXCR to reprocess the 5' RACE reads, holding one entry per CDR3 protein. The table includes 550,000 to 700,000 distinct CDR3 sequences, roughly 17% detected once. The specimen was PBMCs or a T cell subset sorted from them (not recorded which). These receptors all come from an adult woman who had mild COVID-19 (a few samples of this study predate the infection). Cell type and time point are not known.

DNA of the CDR3: TGCAGTGCTAGCGCCGAGGGGCCTGCTAGCACAGATACGCAGTATTTT. As protein: CSASAEGPASTDTQYF. The chain joins TRBV20-1 to TRBJ2-3, with D perhaps matching TRBD1 or TRBD2 (5 bases each). Germline-derived CDR1 and CDR2 are DFQATT and SNEGSKA (reference sequence). V lost 3 bases to trimming and J lost 0 bases, with 16 bases between them. The length of the CDR3 is 16 residues.

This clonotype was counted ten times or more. CDR3 sequence: CASSFPGDRETQYF. Written as DNA, the CDR3 is TGTGCCAGCAGCTTTCCAGGGGATCGGGAGACCCAGTACTTC. The chain uses TRBV7-8 and TRBJ2-5; TRBD1 might be the D (6 bases). This CDR3 is 14 amino acids long. V shed 3 bases and J shed 5 bases, with 13 bases lying between them. In germline, CDR1 is SGHVS, CDR2 FQNEAQ. Complete variable domain (other parts from reference TRBV7-8 and TRBJ2-5): GAGVSQSPRYKVAKRGQDVALRCDPISGHVSLFWYQQALGQGPEFLTYFQNEAQLDKSGLPSDRFFAERPEGSVSTLKIQRTQQEDSAVYLCASSFPGDRETQYFGPGTRLLVL.

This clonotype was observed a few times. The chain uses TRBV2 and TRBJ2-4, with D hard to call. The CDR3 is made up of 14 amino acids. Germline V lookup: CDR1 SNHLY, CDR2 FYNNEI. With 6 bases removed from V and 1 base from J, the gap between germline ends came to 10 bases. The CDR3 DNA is TGTGCCAGCAGAGTGAATGGGGCCAAAAACATTCAGTACTTC. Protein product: CASRVNGAKNIQYF.

This chain's CDR3 is CASSLGQKATGYTF. CDR3 DNA: TGTGCCAGCAGCCTCGGACAGAAGGCCACTGGCTACACCTTC. V is TRBV7-9 and J is TRBJ1-2; a possible D gene is TRBD1 (6 bases). The CDR3 is made up of 14 amino acids. Germline CDR1 reads SEHNR; CDR2 reads FQNEAQ (reference sequence). V was shortened by 5 bases and J by 7 bases, with 17 bases between the two germline ends.

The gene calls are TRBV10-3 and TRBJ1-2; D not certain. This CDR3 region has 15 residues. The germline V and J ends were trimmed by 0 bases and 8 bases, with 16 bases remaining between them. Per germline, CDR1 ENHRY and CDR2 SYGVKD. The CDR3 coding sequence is TGTGCCATCAGTGAGTCCGGCAGGAGTTTTTCGGGCTACACCTTC. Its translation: CAISESGRSFSGYTF.

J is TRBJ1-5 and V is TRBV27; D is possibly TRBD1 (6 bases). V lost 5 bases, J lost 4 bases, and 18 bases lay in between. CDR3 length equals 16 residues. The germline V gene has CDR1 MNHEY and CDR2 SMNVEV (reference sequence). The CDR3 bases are TGTGCCAGCAGTGCCGATACAGGGTACGGGAATCAGCCCCAGCATTTT. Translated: CASSADTGYGNQPQHF.

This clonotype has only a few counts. As DNA, the CDR3 is TGTGCCAGCAGTCCAGCGCGTGGGAAGGGGGATGAGCAGTTCTTC. This translates into CASSPARGKGDEQFF. The chain has TRBV6-4 and TRBJ2-1; a weak D match, TRBD1 (6 bases). With 5 bases removed from V and 8 bases from J, the gap between germline ends came to 19 bases. The CDR3 is made up of 15 amino acids. Germline-derived CDR1 and CDR2 are MRHNA and SNTAGT.

The CDR3 loop reads CASSQTGTSYEQYF. CDR3 DNA: TGTGCCAGTTCCCAGACAGGGACCTCCTACGAGCAGTACTTC. The chain uses TRBV19 and TRBJ2-7, with TRBD1 identical over 7 bases. CDR3 size: 14 residues. CDR1 LNHDA and CDR2 SQIVND come from the germline V gene (reference sequence). V lost 8 bases, J lost 0 bases, and 7 bases stayed unmatched.

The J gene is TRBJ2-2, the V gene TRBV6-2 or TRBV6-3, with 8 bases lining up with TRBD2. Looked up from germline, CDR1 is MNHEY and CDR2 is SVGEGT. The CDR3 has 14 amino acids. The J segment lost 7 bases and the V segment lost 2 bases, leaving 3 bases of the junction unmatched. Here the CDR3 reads CASSYRGGVGELFF. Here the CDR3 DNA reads TGTGCCAGCAGTTACCGGGGGGGCGTCGGGGAGCTGTTTTTT.

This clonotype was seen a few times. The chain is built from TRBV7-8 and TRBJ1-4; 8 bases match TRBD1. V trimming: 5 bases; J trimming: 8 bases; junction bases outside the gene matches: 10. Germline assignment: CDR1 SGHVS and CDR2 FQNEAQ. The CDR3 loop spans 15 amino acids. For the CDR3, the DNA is TGTGCCAGCAGCCGCGGACAGGGCTTAGACGAAAAACTGTTTTTT. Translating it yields CASSRGQGLDEKLFF. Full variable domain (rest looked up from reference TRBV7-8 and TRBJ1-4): GAGVSQSPRYKVAKRGQDVALRCDPISGHVSLFWYQQALGQGPEFLTYFQNEAQLDKSGLPSDRFFAERPEGSVSTLKIQRTQQEDSAVYLCASSRGQGLDEKLFFGSGTQLSVL.

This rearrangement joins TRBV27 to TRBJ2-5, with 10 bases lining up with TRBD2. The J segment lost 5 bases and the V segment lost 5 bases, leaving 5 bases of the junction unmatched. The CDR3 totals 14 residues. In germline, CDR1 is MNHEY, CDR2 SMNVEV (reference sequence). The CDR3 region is CASSPLAGDETQYF. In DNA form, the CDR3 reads TGTGCCAGCAGTCCCCTAGCGGGGGATGAGACCCAGTACTTC.

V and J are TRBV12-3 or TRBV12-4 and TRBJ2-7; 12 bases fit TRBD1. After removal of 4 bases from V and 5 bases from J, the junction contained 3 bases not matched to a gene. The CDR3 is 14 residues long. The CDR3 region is CASSYGTGGDEQYF. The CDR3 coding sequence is TGTGCCAGCAGTTATGGGACAGGGGGCGACGAGCAGTACTTC.

CDR3 amino acids: CASSQVLLSGANVLTF. In DNA, the CDR3 is TGTGCCAGCAGCCAAGTTCTACTCTCTGGGGCCAACGTCCTGACTTTC. The chain carries TRBV3-1 and TRBJ2-6; the D is unclear. CDR3 length: 16 amino acids. Germline lookup yields CDR1 LGHDT and CDR2 YNNKEL (reference sequence). With 1 base removed from V and 0 bases from J, the gap between germline ends came to 7 bases.

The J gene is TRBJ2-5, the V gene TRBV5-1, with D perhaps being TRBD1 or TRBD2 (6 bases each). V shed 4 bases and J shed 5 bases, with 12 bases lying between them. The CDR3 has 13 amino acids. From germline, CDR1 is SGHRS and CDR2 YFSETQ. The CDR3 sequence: CASSGRGGETQYF. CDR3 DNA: TGCGCCAGCAGCGGCAGGGGAGGTGAGACCCAGTACTTC.

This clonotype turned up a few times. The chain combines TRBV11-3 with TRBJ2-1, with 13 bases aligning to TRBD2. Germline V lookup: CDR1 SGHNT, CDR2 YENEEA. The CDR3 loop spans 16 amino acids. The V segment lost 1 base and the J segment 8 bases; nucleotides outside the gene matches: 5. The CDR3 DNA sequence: TGTGCCAGCAGCTTAGGGACCGGGACTAGCGGGGATGAGCAGTTCTTC. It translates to CASSLGTGTSGDEQFF.

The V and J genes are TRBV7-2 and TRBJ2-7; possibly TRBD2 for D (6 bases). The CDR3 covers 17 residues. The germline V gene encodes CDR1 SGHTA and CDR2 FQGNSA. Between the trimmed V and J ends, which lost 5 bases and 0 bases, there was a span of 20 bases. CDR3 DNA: TGTGCCAGCAGCCCTAGGGGCACAGCGGGCCTCTCCTACGAGCAGTACTTC. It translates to CASSPRGTAGLSYEQYF.

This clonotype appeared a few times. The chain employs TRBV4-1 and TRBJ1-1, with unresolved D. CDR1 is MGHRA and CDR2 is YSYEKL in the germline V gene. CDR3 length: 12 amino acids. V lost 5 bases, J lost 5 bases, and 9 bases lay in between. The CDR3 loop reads CASSEAGTEAFF. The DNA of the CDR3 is TGCGCCAGCAGCGAAGCGGGTACTGAAGCTTTCTTT.

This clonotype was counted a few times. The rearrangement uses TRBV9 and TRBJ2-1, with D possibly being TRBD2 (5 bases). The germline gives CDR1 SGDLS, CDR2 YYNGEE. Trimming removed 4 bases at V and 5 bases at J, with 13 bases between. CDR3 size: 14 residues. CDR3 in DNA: TGTGCCAGCAGCTACCTCAGCGGCGACAATGAGCAGTTCTTC. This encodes CASSYLSGDNEQFF.

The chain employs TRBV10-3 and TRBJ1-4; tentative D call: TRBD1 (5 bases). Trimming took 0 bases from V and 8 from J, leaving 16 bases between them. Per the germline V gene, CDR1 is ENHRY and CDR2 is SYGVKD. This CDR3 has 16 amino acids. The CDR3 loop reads CAISESDTDDGEKLFF. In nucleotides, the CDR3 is TGTGCCATCAGTGAGTCGGACACCGACGATGGGGAAAAACTGTTTTTT.

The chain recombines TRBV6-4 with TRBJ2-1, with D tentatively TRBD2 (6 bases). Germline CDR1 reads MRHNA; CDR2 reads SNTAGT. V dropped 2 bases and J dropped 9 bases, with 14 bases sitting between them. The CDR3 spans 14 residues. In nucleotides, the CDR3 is TGTGCCAGCAGTGACCCGGGGGACTCCTCTGAGCAGTTCTTC. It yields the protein CASSDPGDSSEQFF.

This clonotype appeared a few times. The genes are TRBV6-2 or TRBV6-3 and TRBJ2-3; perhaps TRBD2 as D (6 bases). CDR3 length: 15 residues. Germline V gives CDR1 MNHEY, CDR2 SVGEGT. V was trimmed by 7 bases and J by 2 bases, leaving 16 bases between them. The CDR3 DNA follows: TGTGCCAGCATCGACGGGGGTCCTGCCACAGATACGCAGTATTTT. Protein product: CASIDGGPATDTQYF.